The rows below give T cell receptor beta chains drawn from one sample of a study of T-cell memory formation after mild COVID-19. Each CDR3 protein is one row after TCRdb ran MiXCR on the 5' RACE reads. The repertoire holds approximately 570,000 distinct CDR3 sequences, with 15% to 20% as singletons. Input material: PBMCs or a T cell subset sorted from them (not recorded which). The source is an adult woman who had mild COVID-19 (a few samples of this study predate the infection). Cell type and time point are not known. The CDR3 runs from the conserved cysteine through the conserved F or W. A D gene is named only where the DNA matches it firmly. Where a row states a size, it is once, few, many or the class of an expanded clone; other rows omit it.

v_call: TRBV12-3/TRBV12-4; d_call: -; j_call: TRBJ1-1; clone_size: few; cdr3_nt: TGTGCCAGCAGTCCCAGGTTGCTTCTGGGGGAAGCTTTCTTT; cdr3_aa: CASSPRLLLGEAFF
v_call: TRBV9; d_call: -; j_call: TRBJ1-4; clone_size: -; cdr3_nt: TGTGCCAGCAGCGCGTCTCATGAAAAACTGTTTTTT; cdr3_aa: CASSASHEKLFF
v_call: TRBV4-2; d_call: TRBD2; j_call: TRBJ2-2; clone_size: -; cdr3_nt: TGTGCCAGCAGCCCTAGCGGGAACCCTCGCCTGGGCGGGGAGCTGTTTTTT; cdr3_aa: CASSPSGNPRLGGELFF
v_call: TRBV20-1; d_call: TRBD2; j_call: TRBJ2-1; clone_size: -; cdr3_nt: TGCAGTGCTACCCACCATCTAGCGGATAACTACAATGAGCAGTTCTTC; cdr3_aa: CSATHHLADNYNEQFF
v_call: TRBV7-2; d_call: -; j_call: TRBJ2-2; clone_size: few; cdr3_nt: TGTGCCAGCAGCTTAAACCTGGGGGAGCTGTTTTTT; cdr3_aa: CASSLNLGELFF
v_call: TRBV7-9; d_call: TRBD1; j_call: TRBJ1-5; clone_size: few; cdr3_nt: TGTGCCAGCAGCCCTATAGGACCGGGGACAGGGGGAATTTATAGCAATCAGCCCCAGCATTTT; cdr3_aa: CASSPIGPGTGGIYSNQPQHF
v_call: TRBV3-1; d_call: -; j_call: TRBJ2-7; clone_size: -; cdr3_nt: TGTGCCAGCAGCCAAGATGCAGGGGTCCCAACCAACGAGCAGTACTTC; cdr3_aa: CASSQDAGVPTNEQYF
v_call: TRBV7-9; d_call: -; j_call: TRBJ1-1; clone_size: few; cdr3_nt: TGTGCCAGCAGCTTAGCGCGCCTATTGAACACTGAAGCTTTCTTT; cdr3_aa: CASSLARLLNTEAFF
v_call: TRBV7-3; d_call: -; j_call: TRBJ2-5; clone_size: -; cdr3_nt: TGTGCCAGCAGCCCACAGGGAGCAATCGGGCAAGAGACCCAGTACTTC; cdr3_aa: CASSPQGAIGQETQYF
v_call: TRBV19; d_call: -; j_call: TRBJ2-1; clone_size: few; cdr3_nt: TGTGCCAGTAGTATACAGGGGTTTCAGGATGAGCAGTTCTTC; cdr3_aa: CASSIQGFQDEQFF
v_call: TRBV27; d_call: -; j_call: TRBJ2-7; clone_size: -; cdr3_nt: TGTGCCAGCAGTTTATCGGTAGCGAATTCCTACGAGCAGTACTTC; cdr3_aa: CASSLSVANSYEQYF
v_call: TRBV13; d_call: -; j_call: TRBJ2-7; clone_size: -; cdr3_nt: TGTGCCAGCAGCTCGCTCACCCGTCCCTACGAGCAGTACTTC; cdr3_aa: CASSSLTRPYEQYF
v_call: TRBV12-3/TRBV12-4; d_call: TRBD1; j_call: TRBJ1-1; clone_size: many; cdr3_nt: TGTGCCAGCAGTTTAGGGACAGGGCGGGGGACTGAAGCTTTCTTT; cdr3_aa: CASSLGTGRGTEAFF
v_call: TRBV15; d_call: -; j_call: TRBJ2-5; clone_size: many; cdr3_nt: TGTGCCACCAGCAGAGATCAGACCGGGGAGACCCAGTACTTC; cdr3_aa: CATSRDQTGETQYF
v_call: TRBV20-1; d_call: -; j_call: TRBJ1-1; clone_size: few; cdr3_nt: TGCAGCCCCAAGGAGGACGCAAAACGGGCTTTCTTT; cdr3_aa: CSPKEDAKRAFF
v_call: TRBV3-1; d_call: TRBD2; j_call: TRBJ2-5; clone_size: -; cdr3_nt: TGTGCCAGCAGCAATAGCGGGAGACAAGAGACCCAGTACTTC; cdr3_aa: CASSNSGRQETQYF
v_call: TRBV28; d_call: TRBD2; j_call: TRBJ2-3; clone_size: -; cdr3_nt: TGTGCCAGCATACCTAGCGGGAGGGCTCGTACAGATACGCAGTATTTT; cdr3_aa: CASIPSGRARTDTQYF
v_call: TRBV29-1; d_call: TRBD1; j_call: TRBJ2-1; clone_size: few; cdr3_nt: TGCAGCGTATCTCAGGGACAGGGGGGGTATAACGAGCAGTTCTTC; cdr3_aa: CSVSQGQGGYNEQFF
v_call: TRBV7-9; d_call: -; j_call: TRBJ2-3; clone_size: few; cdr3_nt: TGTGCCAGCAGCTTTGGTAACTGGCCAGATACGCAGTATTTT; cdr3_aa: CASSFGNWPDTQYF
v_call: TRBV3-1; d_call: -; j_call: TRBJ2-7; clone_size: few; cdr3_nt: TGTGCCAGCAGCCAAGAGGGTCTCTACGAGCAGTACTTC; cdr3_aa: CASSQEGLYEQYF
v_call: TRBV24-1; d_call: -; j_call: TRBJ2-1; clone_size: few; cdr3_nt: TGTGCCACCAGTGACCCGGGATATGACAGAAATAATTACAATGAGCAGTTCTTC; cdr3_aa: CATSDPGYDRNNYNEQFF
v_call: TRBV7-9; d_call: -; j_call: TRBJ1-3; clone_size: -; cdr3_nt: TGTGCCAGCAGCGCCAGGGCTGGAAACACCATATATTTT; cdr3_aa: CASSARAGNTIYF
v_call: TRBV4-3; d_call: TRBD2; j_call: TRBJ2-3; clone_size: -; cdr3_nt: TGCGCCAGCAGCCAAGCGGCTAGCGGGAGTTTAGATACGCAGTATTTT; cdr3_aa: CASSQAASGSLDTQYF
v_call: TRBV5-8; d_call: -; j_call: TRBJ2-1; clone_size: many; cdr3_nt: TGTGCCAGCAGCTTGAGGGGGACCGGGTACAATGAGCAGTTCTTC; cdr3_aa: CASSLRGTGYNEQFF
v_call: TRBV19; d_call: -; j_call: TRBJ2-3; clone_size: few; cdr3_nt: TGTGCCAGTAGTGACTATCTAAGCACAGATACGCAGTATTTT; cdr3_aa: CASSDYLSTDTQYF
v_call: TRBV12-3/TRBV12-4; d_call: -; j_call: TRBJ1-2; clone_size: -; cdr3_nt: TGTGCCAGTTCGGGGCAGGCCAACTATGGCTACACCTTC; cdr3_aa: CASSGQANYGYTF
v_call: TRBV24-1; d_call: -; j_call: TRBJ2-2; clone_size: few; cdr3_nt: TGTGCCACCAGTGATGGAGCCGGGGAGCTGTTTTTT; cdr3_aa: CATSDGAGELFF
v_call: TRBV12-3/TRBV12-4; d_call: TRBD2; j_call: TRBJ2-2; clone_size: few; cdr3_nt: TGTGCCAGCAGGCCTAGCGGGAGGGTCACCGGGGAGCTGTTTTTT; cdr3_aa: CASRPSGRVTGELFF
v_call: TRBV6-2/TRBV6-3; d_call: -; j_call: TRBJ2-7; clone_size: -; cdr3_nt: TGTGCCAGCAGTGCCACGCGACCGCGACAGTACTTC; cdr3_aa: CASSATRPRQYF
v_call: TRBV4-1; d_call: -; j_call: TRBJ1-6; clone_size: -; cdr3_nt: TGCGCCAGCAGCCAAGTGAAGGGGATTTACAATTCACCCCTCCACTTT; cdr3_aa: CASSQVKGIYNSPLHF
v_call: TRBV12-3/TRBV12-4; d_call: TRBD1; j_call: TRBJ2-7; clone_size: -; cdr3_nt: TGTGCCACGTCCGGGACAGGGTTCTACGAGCAGTACTTC; cdr3_aa: CATSGTGFYEQYF
v_call: TRBV27; d_call: TRBD1; j_call: TRBJ2-7; clone_size: few; cdr3_nt: TGTGCCAGCAGTCTACGCCTGGGACAGGGTTACTACGAGCAGTACTTC; cdr3_aa: CASSLRLGQGYYEQYF
v_call: TRBV29-1; d_call: -; j_call: TRBJ2-3; clone_size: few; cdr3_nt: TGCAGCGTTGAGGATCCCGAGGTTTTCACAGATACGCAGTATTTT; cdr3_aa: CSVEDPEVFTDTQYF
v_call: TRBV20-1; d_call: -; j_call: TRBJ1-5; clone_size: -; cdr3_nt: TGCAGTGCTAGAGAGGGGTCGGTAAGCAATCAGCCCCAGCATTTT; cdr3_aa: CSAREGSVSNQPQHF
v_call: TRBV7-6; d_call: -; j_call: TRBJ2-2; clone_size: few; cdr3_nt: TGTGCCAGCAGCTACAGGGAGACCGGGGAGCTGTTTTTT; cdr3_aa: CASSYRETGELFF
v_call: TRBV19; d_call: -; j_call: TRBJ1-2; clone_size: -; cdr3_nt: TGTGCCAGTAGTAACCCTCAGGGAGCGAACTATGGCTACACCTTC; cdr3_aa: CASSNPQGANYGYTF
v_call: TRBV24-1; d_call: -; j_call: TRBJ1-2; clone_size: -; cdr3_nt: TGTGCCACCAGTGATCTCGGATCTTATGGCTACACCTTC; cdr3_aa: CATSDLGSYGYTF
v_call: TRBV4-2; d_call: -; j_call: TRBJ1-1; clone_size: few; cdr3_nt: TGTGCCAGCAAAAAGGAGATAGCTGAAGCTTTCTTT; cdr3_aa: CASKKEIAEAFF
v_call: TRBV12-3/TRBV12-4; d_call: -; j_call: TRBJ1-1; clone_size: -; cdr3_nt: TGTGCCAGCTTTCGGGGGGGTAGATCTGACACTGAAGCTTTCTTT; cdr3_aa: CASFRGGRSDTEAFF
v_call: TRBV13; d_call: TRBD2; j_call: TRBJ2-7; clone_size: few; cdr3_nt: TGTGCCAGCAGCCCGGAGCGTGGCGGGGGGGCCCCCTACGAGCAGTACTTC; cdr3_aa: CASSPERGGGAPYEQYF
v_call: TRBV15; d_call: TRBD1; j_call: TRBJ2-1; clone_size: many; cdr3_nt: TGTGCCACCAGCAGGAGGGACAGGGGGCTATGGCGGGAGAACAATGAGCAGTTCTTC; cdr3_aa: CATSRRDRGLWRENNEQFF
v_call: TRBV9; d_call: -; j_call: TRBJ2-3; clone_size: -; cdr3_nt: TGTGCCAGCAGCCGGGCCTCGGGGACAGATACGCAGTATTTT; cdr3_aa: CASSRASGTDTQYF